This entry concerns a single TCR beta chain. Its antigen remains unknown. This CDR3 region has 15 residues. With 3 bases removed from V and 2 bases from J, the gap between germline ends came to 13 bases. The germline V gene encodes CDR1 SGHNT and CDR2 YYREEE (reference sequence). The PCR used 60 Vbeta and 13 Jbeta primers. The table came from immunoSEQ multiplex PCR; TCRdb's copy has only in-frame clones and leaves some out. The table lists over 150,000 clones, over 75% of them singletons, with more than 4% in the top ten. This specimen belongs to a study of cytomegalovirus exposure and HLA in healthy donors. Study as a whole: Unique TCR beta sequences numbering around 110 million came from around 180 million T cells in an earlier analysis.

The study's findings and limits: Likely technical artifact: a cluster of highly shared sequence variants.

The TCR sequence derives from a man aged 35-49 years in good health and CMV-seronegative. The chain uses TRBV5-4 and TRBJ2-3, with D tentatively TRBD2 (7 bases). Sequencing was done on a sample of PBMCs. The CDR3: CASSSAGANTDTQYF. The CDR3 DNA sequence: TGTGCCAGCAGCTCGGCGGGGGCGAACACAGATACGCAGTATTTT.